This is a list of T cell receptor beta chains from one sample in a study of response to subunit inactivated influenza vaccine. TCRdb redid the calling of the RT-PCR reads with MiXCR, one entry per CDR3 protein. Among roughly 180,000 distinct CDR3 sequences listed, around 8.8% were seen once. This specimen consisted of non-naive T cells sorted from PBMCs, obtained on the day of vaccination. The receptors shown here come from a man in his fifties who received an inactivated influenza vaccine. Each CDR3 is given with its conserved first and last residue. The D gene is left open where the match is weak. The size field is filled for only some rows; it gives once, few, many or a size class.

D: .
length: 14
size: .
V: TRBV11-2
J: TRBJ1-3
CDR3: CASSRVPVGNTIYF
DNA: TGTGCCAGCAGCCGGGTGCCGGTTGGAAACACCATATATTTT

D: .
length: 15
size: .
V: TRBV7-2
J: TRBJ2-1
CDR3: CASSVDSQHYNEQFF
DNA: TGTGCCAGCAGCGTGGACAGCCAACACTACAATGAGCAGTTCTTC

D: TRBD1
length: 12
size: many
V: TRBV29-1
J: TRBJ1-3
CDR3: CSVQGPGNTIYF
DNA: TGCAGCGTACAGGGGCCTGGAAACACCATATATTTT

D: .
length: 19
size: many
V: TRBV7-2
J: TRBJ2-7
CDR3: CASSLAEGVRGQFSYEQYF
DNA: TGTGCCAGCAGCTTAGCGGAAGGGGTGAGAGGACAGTTCTCCTACGAGCAGTACTTC

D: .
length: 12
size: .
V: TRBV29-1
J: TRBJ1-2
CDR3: CSALGLSFGYTF
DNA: TGCAGCGCCCTGGGACTCTCCTTTGGCTACACCTTC

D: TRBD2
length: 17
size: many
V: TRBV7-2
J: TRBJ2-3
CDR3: CASSSHGLAGFTDTQYF
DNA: TGTGCCAGCAGCTCACACGGACTAGCGGGATTCACAGATACGCAGTATTTT

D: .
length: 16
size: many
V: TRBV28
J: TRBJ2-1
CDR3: CASTTSRGASYNEQFF
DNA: TGTGCCAGCACCACCTCCCGGGGGGCCTCCTACAATGAGCAGTTCTTC

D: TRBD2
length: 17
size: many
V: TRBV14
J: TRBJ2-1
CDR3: CASSQKREYSSYNEQFF
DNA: TGTGCCAGCAGCCAAAAGCGGGAGTATAGCTCCTACAATGAGCAGTTCTTC

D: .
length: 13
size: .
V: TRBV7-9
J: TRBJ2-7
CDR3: CASSLAGVREQYF
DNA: TGTGCCAGCAGCTTAGCGGGGGTCAGAGAGCAGTACTTC

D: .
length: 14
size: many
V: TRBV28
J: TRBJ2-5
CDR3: CATTNFQGQETQYF
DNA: TGTGCCACCACTAACTTCCAGGGCCAAGAGACCCAGTACTTC

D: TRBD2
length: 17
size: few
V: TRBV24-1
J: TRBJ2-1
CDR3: CATSDPQTSGFFAEQFF
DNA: TGTGCCACCAGTGACCCCCAGACTAGCGGGTTTTTTGCTGAGCAGTTCTTC

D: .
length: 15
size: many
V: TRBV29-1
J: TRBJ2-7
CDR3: CSVGGPLAQTYEQYF
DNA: TGCAGCGTTGGGGGTCCGTTAGCGCAAACCTACGAGCAGTACTTC

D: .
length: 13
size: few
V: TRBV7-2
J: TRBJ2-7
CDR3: CASSLVGFYEQYF
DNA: TGTGCCAGCAGCTTAGTAGGTTTCTACGAGCAGTACTTC

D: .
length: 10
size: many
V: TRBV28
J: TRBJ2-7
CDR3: CASGFLEQYF
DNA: TGTGCCAGCGGCTTTTTAGAGCAGTACTTC

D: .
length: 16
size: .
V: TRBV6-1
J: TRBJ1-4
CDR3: CASSPSNRVSREKLFF
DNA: TGTGCCAGCAGCCCGAGCAATCGGGTTAGTCGGGAAAAACTGTTTTTT

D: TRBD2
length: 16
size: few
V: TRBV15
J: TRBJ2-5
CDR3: CATSRGQSGGQETQYF
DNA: TGTGCCACCAGCAGAGGTCAAAGCGGGGGGCAAGAGACCCAGTACTTC

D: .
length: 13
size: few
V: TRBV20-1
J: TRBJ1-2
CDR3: CSASGTEPYGYTF
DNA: TGCAGTGCTTCCGGGACGGAGCCCTATGGCTACACCTTC

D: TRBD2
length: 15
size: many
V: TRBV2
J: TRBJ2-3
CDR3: CASSVQRGSTDTQYF
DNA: TGTGCCAGCAGTGTTCAGCGGGGGAGCACAGATACGCAGTATTTT

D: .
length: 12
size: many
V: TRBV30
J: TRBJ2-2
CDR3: CAWRYTAGELFF
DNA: TGTGCCTGGAGGTACACCGCCGGGGAGCTGTTTTTT

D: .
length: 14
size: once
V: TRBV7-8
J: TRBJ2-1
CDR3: CASSLGSRVEEQFF
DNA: TGTGCCAGCAGCTTAGGGTCCAGGGTTGAGGAGCAGTTCTTC

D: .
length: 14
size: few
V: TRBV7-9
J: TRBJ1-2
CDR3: CASSPSGPNYGYTF
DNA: TGTGCCAGCAGCCCCAGCGGGCCTAACTATGGCTACACCTTC

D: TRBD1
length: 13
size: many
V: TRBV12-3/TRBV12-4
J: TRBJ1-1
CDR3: CASSLGTGLEAFF
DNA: TGTGCCAGCAGCCTTGGGACAGGATTGGAAGCTTTCTTT